The T cell receptor (beta chain) described here comes from a study of memory CD4+ T cells and cytomegalovirus serostatus. Points from the study as a whole: Repertoires predicted CMV serostatus with median bootstrapped AUC of approximately 0.95.

The table lists this clone with a few counts. Its antigen is as yet unknown. The sort gate was single viable CD3+CD4+CD8-CD45RO+ cells for memory CD4+ T cells. Positive selection with CD4 microbeads enriched total CD4+ T cells. V was clipped by 2 bases and J by 1 base, with 11 bases between them. Per the germline V gene, CDR1 is SGHNT and CDR2 is YYREEE (reference sequence). This CDR3 has 15 amino acids. Here immunoSEQ multiplex PCR was the method, and the copy in TCRdb shows in-frame clones only, minus some. The sample lists 50,000 to 70,000 clones, about 70% seen once, with under 3% in the top ten. The sample was memory CD4+ T cells from blood. This TCR came from an adult in good health and CMV-seropositive. V is TRBV5-4 and J is TRBJ2-3, with D possibly matching TRBD2 (6 bases). The chain's CDR3 is CASSLETRGTDTQYF. Here the CDR3 DNA reads TGTGCCAGCAGCTTAGAGACTAGAGGCACAGATACGCAGTATTTT.